A single sample is the source of the 18 T cell receptor beta chains below, sequenced in a study of blood T cell repertoires in COVID-19. The repertoire was sequenced with immunoSEQ multiplex PCR; TCRdb's copy has only in-frame clones and lacks some. The sample comprises 44,000 or so clones, roughly 80% of which are singletons, and around 4.5% rests with the top ten. Sequencing was performed on peripheral blood. The receptor source for this set is a man aged 50 or older with active COVID-19.

The CDR3 DNA is TGTGCCAGCAGGAGAGACAGGGTCAGAGCTTTCTTT. Its translation is CASRRDRVRAFF. The chain employs TRBV6-6 and TRBJ1-1; 7 bases match TRBD1. V lost 6 bases and J lost 10; bases outside the gene matches: 8. The CDR3 extends over 12 amino acids. Germline CDR1 MNHNY, CDR2 SVGAGI (reference sequence).

This chain joins TRBV5-1 and TRBJ2-3; D perhaps matches TRBD1 (5 bases). Germline V gene data show CDR1 as SGHRS and CDR2 as YFSETQ. The CDR3 is made up of 15 amino acids. The germline V and J ends were trimmed by 3 bases and 0 bases, with 11 bases remaining between them. The CDR3 sequence is CASSSWTTSTDTQYF. DNA for the CDR3: TGCGCCAGCAGCTCCTGGACAACTAGCACAGATACGCAGTATTTT.

This clone has only a few counts. The chain combines TRBV11-2 with TRBJ2-5, with 9 bases fitting TRBD1. CDR3 length: 16 residues. CDR1 is SGHAT and CDR2 is FQNNGV in the germline V gene. V shed 0 bases, J shed 5 bases, and the junction held 7 bases outside the gene matches. This chain's CDR3 is CASSLEGTGFRETQYF. The CDR3 region has the DNA TGTGCCAGCAGCTTAGAGGGGACAGGGTTCCGGGAGACCCAGTACTTC.

V gene TRBV2 combines with J gene TRBJ2-1, with D hard to call. The ends were cut back, 2 bases at V and 12 bases at J, with 11 bases in the middle. Germline V gene lookup returns CDR1 SNHLY and CDR2 FYNNEI. This CDR3 is built from 12 residues. CDR3 DNA: TGTGCCAGCAGTGAACAAAACCGGTGGCAGTTCTTC. It specifies CASSEQNRWQFF. Full variable domain (remainder filled in from reference TRBV2 and TRBJ2-1): EPEVTQTPSHQVTQMGQEVILRCVPISNHLYFYWYRQILGQKVEFLVSFYNNEISEKSEIFDDQFSVERPDGSNFTLKIRSTKLEDSAMYFCASSEQNRWQFFGPGTRLTVL.

V is TRBV6-6 and J is TRBJ2-7; possibly TRBD1 for D (6 bases). Trimming removed 7 bases at V and 3 bases at J, with 16 bases between. Germline V gene data show CDR1 as MNHNY and CDR2 as SVGAGI (reference sequence). The CDR3 extends over 14 amino acids. CDR3 loop: CASKADATGYEQYF. As DNA, the CDR3 is TGTGCCAGCAAGGCCGACGCGACAGGCTACGAGCAGTACTTC.

V gene TRBV18 combines with J gene TRBJ2-1, with D unclear. The V gene's germline CDR1 is KGHSH and CDR2 LQKENI. The V and J ends lost 1 base and 0 bases respectively, with 10 bases between them. The CDR3 contains 16 residues. CDR3: CASSPLKASSYNEQFF. The CDR3 coding sequence is TGTGCCAGCTCACCACTAAAAGCGAGCTCCTACAATGAGCAGTTCTTC.

The rearrangement uses TRBV5-1 and TRBJ1-5; 8 nucleotides agree with TRBD1. Germline V gene sequence: CDR1 SGHRS, CDR2 YFSETQ. The V segment lost 4 bases and the J segment 11 bases; nucleotides outside the gene matches: 17. This CDR3 contains 16 residues. The CDR3 DNA reads TGCGCCAGCAGCACTCAGGGGGCGGGGAAGCAATCAGCCCAGCATTTT. As protein: CASSTQGAGKQSAQHF.

The chain couples TRBV5-6 to TRBJ2-7; 13 positions match TRBD2. Losses at the gene ends were 4 bases for V and 3 bases for J; bases not matched to a gene: 4. Germline V lookup: CDR1 SGHDT, CDR2 YYEEEE. This CDR3 region has 15 residues. CDR3 DNA: TGTGCCAGCAGCCCACTAGCGGGGGGGTTCTACGAGCAGTACTTC. This gives the protein CASSPLAGGFYEQYF.

The chain combines TRBV21-1 with TRBJ2-3; the table calls TRBD1, which could not be checked here. TRBV21-1 is an annotated pseudogene. This CDR3 spans 15 amino acids. The CDR3 here is CASSDRGDKTDTQYF. CDR3 DNA: TGTGCCAGCAGCGACAGGGGAGATAAGACAGATACGCAGTATTTT.

V is TRBV5-6 and J is TRBJ2-5; the match to TRBD2 covers 15 bases. This CDR3 is built from 18 residues. Germline CDR1 SGHDT, CDR2 YYEEEE. V dropped 3 bases and J dropped 1; count of bases not matched to a gene: 7. CDR3 amino acids: CASSSGLAGGPSQETQYF. CDR3 DNA: TGTGCCAGCAGCTCCGGACTAGCGGGGGGGCCTAGCCAAGAGACCCAGTACTTC.

The chain is built from TRBV5-4 and TRBJ1-1; TRBD1 aligns across 12 bases. This CDR3 comprises 16 residues. CDR1 and CDR2 (germline): SGHNT, YYREEE (reference sequence). With 6 bases clipped from V and 3 bases from J, the junction kept 9 bases outside the gene matches. The CDR3 sequence: CASTNRDRGRYTEAFF. The CDR3 nucleotides are TGTGCCAGCACAAACCGGGACAGGGGGCGGTACACTGAAGCTTTCTTT.

The V and J genes are TRBV19 and TRBJ1-5; 8 nucleotides match TRBD1. Trimming cost V 6 bases and J 10 bases; bases outside gene matches: 11. The CDR3 has 14 amino acids. In germline, CDR1 is LNHDA, CDR2 SQIVND (reference sequence). The CDR3 nucleotides are TGTGCCAGTAGCGACAGGGGACTCCAATCTCCCCAGCATTTT. Translating it yields CASSDRGLQSPQHF.

The chain couples TRBV10-3 to TRBJ1-4; a possible D gene is TRBD1 (5 bases). V gave up 6 bases and J gave up 0 bases, with 8 bases separating them. CDR3 length: 14 residues. Per the germline V gene, CDR1 is ENHRY and CDR2 is SYGVKD. CDR3 nucleotides: TGTGCCATCAGAGGGGCAGCAACTAATGAAAAACTGTTTTTT. This codes for CAIRGAATNEKLFF.

This clone was seen only a few times. The chain couples TRBV20-1 to TRBJ1-1; D is undetermined. Germline values: CDR1 DFQATT, CDR2 SNEGSKA (reference sequence). V was trimmed by 6 bases and J by 3 bases, leaving 8 bases between them. The CDR3 sequence is 11 residues long. CDR3 sequence reads: CSAPGYTEAFF. CDR3 in DNA: TGCAGTGCCCCGGGGTACACTGAAGCTTTCTTT.

This chain uses TRBV12-3 or TRBV12-4 with TRBJ1-4; 8 positions agree with TRBD1. The CDR3 is made up of 13 amino acids. With V trimmed by 6 bases and J by 5 bases, 2 bases remained unmatched. The CDR3 loop is CASSRQGNEKLFF. CDR3 coding DNA: TGTGCCAGCAGCCGACAGGGGAATGAAAAACTGTTTTTT.

The chain recombines TRBV3-1 (or the pseudogene TRBV3-2) with TRBJ2-3; 10 bases align to TRBD1. The germline V gene encodes CDR1 LGHDT and CDR2 YNNKEL (reference sequence). CDR3 size: 18 residues. After removal of 1 base from V and 3 bases from J, the junction contained 10 bases not matched to a gene. CDR3 residues: CASSQGAQRTGGTDTQYF. The CDR3 DNA reads TGTGCCAGCAGCCAAGGAGCCCAGAGGACAGGGGGGACAGATACGCAGTATTTT.

This chain uses TRBV7-9 with TRBJ2-4, with D perhaps TRBD2 (5 bases). The germline V gene encodes CDR1 SEHNR and CDR2 FQNEAQ (reference sequence). V gave up 6 bases and J gave up 0 bases, with 15 bases separating them. The CDR3 has 16 residues. The CDR3 sequence: CASRPQSGLAKNIQYF. The CDR3 bases are TGTGCCAGCAGACCCCAAAGCGGTCTAGCCAAAAACATTCAGTACTTC.

V and J are TRBV2 and TRBJ2-3; D is perhaps TRBD2 (6 bases). This CDR3 contains 13 residues. V shed 9 bases and J shed 4 bases, with 14 bases lying between them. Germline CDR1 SNHLY, CDR2 FYNNEI. For the CDR3, the DNA is TGTGCCAGGTCGGGACTGGAGGCAGATACGCAGTATTTT. This gives the protein CARSGLEADTQYF. Filled out from reference TRBV2 and TRBJ2-3, the complete variable domain reads EPEVTQTPSHQVTQMGQEVILRCVPISNHLYFYWYRQILGQKVEFLVSFYNNEISEKSEIFDDQFSVERPDGSNFTLKIRSTKLEDSAMYFCARSGLEADTQYFGPGTRLTVL.